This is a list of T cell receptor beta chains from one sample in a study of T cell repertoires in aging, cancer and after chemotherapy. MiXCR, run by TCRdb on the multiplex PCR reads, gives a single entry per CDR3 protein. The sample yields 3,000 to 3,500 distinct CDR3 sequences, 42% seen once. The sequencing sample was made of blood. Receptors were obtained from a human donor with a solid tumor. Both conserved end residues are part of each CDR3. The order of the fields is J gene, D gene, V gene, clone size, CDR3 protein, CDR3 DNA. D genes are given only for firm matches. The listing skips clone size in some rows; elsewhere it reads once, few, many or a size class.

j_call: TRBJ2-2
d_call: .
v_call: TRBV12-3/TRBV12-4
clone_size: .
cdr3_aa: CASSTSGIALFF
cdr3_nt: TGTGCCAGCAGTACATCAGGGATTGCACTGTTTTTT

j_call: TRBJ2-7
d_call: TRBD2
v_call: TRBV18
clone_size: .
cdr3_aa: CASSPRSGGGYEQYF
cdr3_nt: TGTGCCAGCTCACCACGCAGCGGGGGAGGTTACGAGCAGTACTTC

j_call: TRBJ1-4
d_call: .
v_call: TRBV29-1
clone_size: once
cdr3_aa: CSVQVAANEKLFF
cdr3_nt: TGCAGCGTTCAGGTAGCGGCTAATGAAAAACTGTTTTTT

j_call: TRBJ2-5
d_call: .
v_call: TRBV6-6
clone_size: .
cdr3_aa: CASTARQETQYF
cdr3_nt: TGTGCCAGCACCGCGCGTCAAGAGACCCAGTACTTC

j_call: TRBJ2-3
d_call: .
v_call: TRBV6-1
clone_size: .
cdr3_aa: CASSEIGVSTDTQYF
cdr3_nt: TGTGCCAGCAGTGAAATAGGGGTGAGCACAGATACGCAGTATTTT

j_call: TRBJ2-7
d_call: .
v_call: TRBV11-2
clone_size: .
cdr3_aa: CASSLGARYEQYF
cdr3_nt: TGTGCCAGCAGCTTAGGGGCAAGATACGAGCAGTACTTC

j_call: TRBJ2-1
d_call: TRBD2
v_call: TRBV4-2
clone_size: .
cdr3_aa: CASSQESSGSASYNEQFF
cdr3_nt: TGTGCCAGCAGCCAAGAAAGTAGCGGGTCAGCCTCCTACAATGAGCAGTTCTTC

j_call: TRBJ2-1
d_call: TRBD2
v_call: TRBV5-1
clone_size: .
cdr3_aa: CASSFRSGRASYNEQFF
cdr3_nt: TGCGCCAGCAGCTTCCGTAGCGGGAGGGCCTCCTACAATGAGCAGTTCTTC

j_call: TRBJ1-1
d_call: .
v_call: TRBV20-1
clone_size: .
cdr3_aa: CSAEGEVNTEAFF
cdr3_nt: TGCAGTGCAGAAGGGGAGGTCAACACTGAAGCTTTCTTT

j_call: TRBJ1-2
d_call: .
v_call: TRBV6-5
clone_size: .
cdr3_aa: CASSEAWGNYGYTF
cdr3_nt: TGTGCCAGCAGTGAAGCTTGGGGGAACTATGGCTACACCTTC

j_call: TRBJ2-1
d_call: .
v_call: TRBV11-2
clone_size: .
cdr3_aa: CASSPGPYPRF
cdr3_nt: TGTGCCAGCAGCCCGGGACCGTATCCGCGATTC

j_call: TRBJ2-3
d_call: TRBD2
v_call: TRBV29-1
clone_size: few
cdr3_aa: CSVVYSGGSTDTQYF
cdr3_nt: TGCAGCGTTGTTTATAGCGGGGGAAGCACAGATACGCAGTATTTT

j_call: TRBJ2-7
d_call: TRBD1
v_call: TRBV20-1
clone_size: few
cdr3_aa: CSADGTGGYEQYF
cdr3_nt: TGCAGTGCGGACGGGACAGGGGGCTACGAGCAGTACTTC

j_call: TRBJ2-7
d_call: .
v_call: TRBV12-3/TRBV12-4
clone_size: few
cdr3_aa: CASSLAQGQSLGEQYF
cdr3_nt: TGTGCCAGCAGTTTAGCGCAGGGCCAATCTCTCGGGGAGCAGTACTTC

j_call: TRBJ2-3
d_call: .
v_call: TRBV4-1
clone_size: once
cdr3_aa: CASSQGGGLTDTQYF
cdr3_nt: TGCGCCAGCAGCCAAGGGGGGGGGCTCACAGATACGCAGTATTTT

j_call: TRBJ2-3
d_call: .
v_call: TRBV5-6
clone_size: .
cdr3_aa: CASSLLISQPDTQYF
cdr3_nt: TGTGCCAGCAGCTTGCTCATAAGTCAACCAGATACGCAGTATTTT

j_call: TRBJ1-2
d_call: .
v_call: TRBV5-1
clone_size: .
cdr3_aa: CASSYRPGRNGYTF
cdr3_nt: TGCGCCAGCAGCTACCGTCCGGGTCGGAATGGCTACACCTTC

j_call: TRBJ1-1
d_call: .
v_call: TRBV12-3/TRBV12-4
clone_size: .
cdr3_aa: CASSLAGGNTEAFF
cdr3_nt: TGTGCCAGCAGTTTAGCGGGGGGAAACACTGAAGCTTTCTTT

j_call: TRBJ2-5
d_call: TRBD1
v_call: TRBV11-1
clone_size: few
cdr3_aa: CASSLAGGQETQYF
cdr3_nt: TGTGCCAGCAGCTTGGCAGGGGGACAAGAGACCCAGTACTTC

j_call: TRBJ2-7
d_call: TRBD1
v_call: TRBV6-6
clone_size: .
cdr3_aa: CASSYGDRTYEQYF
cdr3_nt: TGTGCCAGCAGTTATGGGGACAGAACCTACGAGCAGTACTTC

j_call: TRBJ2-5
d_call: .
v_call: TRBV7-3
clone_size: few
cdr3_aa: CASSLSGAGETQYF
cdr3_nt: TGTGCCAGCAGCTTAAGCGGGGCTGGAGAGACCCAGTACTTC

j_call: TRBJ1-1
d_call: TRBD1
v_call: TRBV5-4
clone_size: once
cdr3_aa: CASSFGRGQTEAFF
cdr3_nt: TGTGCCAGCAGCTTCGGCAGGGGGCAAACTGAAGCTTTCTTT

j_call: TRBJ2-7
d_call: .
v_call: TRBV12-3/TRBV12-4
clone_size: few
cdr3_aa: CASSLVAYEQYF
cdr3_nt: TGTGCCAGCAGTTTAGTTGCCTACGAGCAGTACTTC

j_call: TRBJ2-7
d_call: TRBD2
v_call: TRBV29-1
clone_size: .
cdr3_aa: CSVAAGTNSYEQYF
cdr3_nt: TGCAGCGTTGCAGCCGGGACTAACTCCTACGAGCAGTACTTC

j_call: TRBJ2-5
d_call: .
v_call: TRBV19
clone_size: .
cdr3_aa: CASSGAQGPQETQYF
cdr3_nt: TGTGCCAGTAGTGGGGCCCAGGGGCCTCAAGAGACCCAGTACTTC

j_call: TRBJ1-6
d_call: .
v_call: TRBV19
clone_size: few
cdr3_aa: CASSMGEGAVRSPLHF
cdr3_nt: TGTGCCAGTAGTATGGGTGAGGGCGCGGTTCGTTCACCCCTCCACTTT

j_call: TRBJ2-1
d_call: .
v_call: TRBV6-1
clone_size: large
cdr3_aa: CASSDQPTAPNEQFF
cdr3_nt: TGTGCCAGCAGTGATCAGCCTACTGCACCCAATGAGCAGTTCTTC

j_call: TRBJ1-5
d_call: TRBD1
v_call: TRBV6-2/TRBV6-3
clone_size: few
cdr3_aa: CASRLTGGQPQHF
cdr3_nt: TGTGCCAGCAGGTTGACAGGGGGACAGCCCCAGCATTTT

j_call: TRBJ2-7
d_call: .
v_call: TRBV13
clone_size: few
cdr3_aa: CASSFGQLRTDEQYF
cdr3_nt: TGTGCCAGCAGCTTCGGACAGCTAAGAACCGACGAGCAGTACTTC

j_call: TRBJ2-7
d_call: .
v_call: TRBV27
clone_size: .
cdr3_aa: CASSLSSRAVYEQYF
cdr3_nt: TGTGCCAGCAGTTTATCGAGCAGGGCGGTATACGAGCAGTACTTC

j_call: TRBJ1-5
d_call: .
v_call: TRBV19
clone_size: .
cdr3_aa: CASSIIGGRQPQHF
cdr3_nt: TGTGCCAGTAGTATTATCGGAGGGCGTCAGCCCCAGCATTTT

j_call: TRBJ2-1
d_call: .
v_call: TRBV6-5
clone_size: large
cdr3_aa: CASSNSPAAGNEQFF
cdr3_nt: TGTGCCAGCAGCAACTCTCCAGCCGCGGGCAATGAGCAGTTCTTC

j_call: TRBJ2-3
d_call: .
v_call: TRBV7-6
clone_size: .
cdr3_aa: CASSLRGAAPSTDTQYF
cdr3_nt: TGTGCCAGCAGCTTACGGGGAGCTGCACCTAGCACAGATACGCAGTATTTT

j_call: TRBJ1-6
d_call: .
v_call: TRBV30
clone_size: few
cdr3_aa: CACEGWVDSPLHF
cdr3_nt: TGTGCCTGCGAAGGTTGGGTGGATTCACCCCTCCACTTT

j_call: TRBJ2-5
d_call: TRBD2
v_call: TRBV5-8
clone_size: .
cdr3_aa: CASSLFGLAGGQETQYF
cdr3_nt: TGTGCCAGCAGCTTGTTTGGGCTAGCGGGAGGGCAAGAGACCCAGTACTTC

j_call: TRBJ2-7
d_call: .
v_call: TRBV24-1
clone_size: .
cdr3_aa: CATNGQMSSYEQYF
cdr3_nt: TGTGCCACCAACGGACAGATGAGCTCCTACGAGCAGTACTTC

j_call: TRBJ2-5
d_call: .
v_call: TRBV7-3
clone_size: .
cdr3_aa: CASSSSDLGETQYF
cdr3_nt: TGTGCCAGCAGCTCATCGGATTTGGGAGAGACCCAGTACTTC

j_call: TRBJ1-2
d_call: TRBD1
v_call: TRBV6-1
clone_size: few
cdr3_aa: CASSEAWTGVSYGYTF
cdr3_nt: TGTGCCAGCAGTGAAGCTTGGACAGGGGTGTCCTATGGCTACACCTTC

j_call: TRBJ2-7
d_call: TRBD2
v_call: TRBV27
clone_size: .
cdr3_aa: CASSPRLPSGSSYEQYF
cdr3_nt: TGTGCCAGCAGTCCTCGCCTGCCTAGCGGGAGCTCCTACGAGCAGTACTTC

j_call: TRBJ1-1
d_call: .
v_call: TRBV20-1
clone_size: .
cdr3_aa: CSAFPYNTEAFF
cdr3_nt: TGCAGTGCTTTTCCATATAACACTGAAGCTTTCTTT

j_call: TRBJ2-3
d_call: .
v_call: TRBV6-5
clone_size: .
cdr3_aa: CASSYTHGARTDTQYF
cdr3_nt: TGTGCCAGCAGTTACACCCACGGGGCTCGAACAGATACGCAGTATTTT

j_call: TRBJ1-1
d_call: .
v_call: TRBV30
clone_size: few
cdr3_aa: CAWRDRGSAEAFF
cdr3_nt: TGTGCCTGGAGAGACCGGGGAAGCGCTGAAGCTTTCTTT

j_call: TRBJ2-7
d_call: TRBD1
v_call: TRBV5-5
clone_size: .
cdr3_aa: CASSLGTGGYEQYF
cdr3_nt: TGTGCCAGCAGCTTGGGGACAGGGGGCTACGAGCAGTACTTC

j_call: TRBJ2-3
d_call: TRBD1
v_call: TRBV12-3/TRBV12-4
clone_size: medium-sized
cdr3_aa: CASSLGQGFTDTQYF
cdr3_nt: TGTGCCAGCAGTCTCGGACAGGGGTTCACAGATACGCAGTATTTT

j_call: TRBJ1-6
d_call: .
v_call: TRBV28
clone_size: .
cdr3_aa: CASQPFLDSPLHF
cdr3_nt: TGTGCCAGCCAGCCCTTCCTTGATTCACCCCTCCACTTT

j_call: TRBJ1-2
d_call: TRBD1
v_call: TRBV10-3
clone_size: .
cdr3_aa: CAISLDRGGYTF
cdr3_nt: TGTGCCATCTCCCTGGACAGGGGCGGCTACACCTTC

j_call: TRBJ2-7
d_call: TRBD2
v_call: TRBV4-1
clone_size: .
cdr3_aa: CASSQGGGGYRLYEQYF
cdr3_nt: TGCGCCAGCAGCCAAGGGGGGGGGGGGTACCGCCTCTACGAGCAGTACTTC

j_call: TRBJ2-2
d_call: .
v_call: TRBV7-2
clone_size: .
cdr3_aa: CASRPDGNTGELFF
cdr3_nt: TGTGCCAGCAGACCGGACGGTAACACCGGGGAGCTGTTTTTT

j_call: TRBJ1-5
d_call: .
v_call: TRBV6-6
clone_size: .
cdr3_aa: CASSYTGGNQPLHF
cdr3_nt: TGTGCCAGCAGTTATACGGGAGGCAATCAGCCCCTGCATTTT

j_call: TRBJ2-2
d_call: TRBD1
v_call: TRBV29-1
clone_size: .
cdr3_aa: CSVDDGQGVVGELFF
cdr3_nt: TGCAGCGTCGACGACGGACAGGGGGTAGTCGGGGAGCTGTTTTTT

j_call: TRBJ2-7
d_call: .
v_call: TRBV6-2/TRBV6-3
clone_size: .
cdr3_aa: CASTTTSPYEQYF
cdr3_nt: TGTGCCAGCACTACGACAAGTCCCTACGAGCAGTACTTC

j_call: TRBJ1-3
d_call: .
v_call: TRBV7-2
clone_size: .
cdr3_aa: CASSLRGQPGDGNTIYF
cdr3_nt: TGTGCCAGCAGCTTACGGGGGCAACCAGGGGATGGAAACACCATATATTTT

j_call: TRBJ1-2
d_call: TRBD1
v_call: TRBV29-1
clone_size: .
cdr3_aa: CSVLGQGYGYTF
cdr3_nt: TGCAGCGTCCTCGGACAGGGTTATGGCTACACCTTC

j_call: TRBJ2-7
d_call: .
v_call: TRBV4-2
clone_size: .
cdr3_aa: CASSQGGDSSYEQYF
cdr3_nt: TGTGCCAGCAGCCAAGGTGGGGACTCCTCCTACGAGCAGTACTTC